Listed here is a single T cell receptor beta chain. V dropped 3 bases and J dropped 0 bases, with 9 bases sitting between them. This CDR3 region has 14 residues. Germline CDR1 reads SGHTA; CDR2 reads FQGNSA. The sample originates from a study of OX40 agonist ivuxolimab in advanced cancers. TCRdb's copy holds only in-frame clones and misses some; the assay was immunoSEQ multiplex PCR. The sample lists 49,000 or so clones, approximately 86% seen once, with roughly 49% in the top ten. The clonotype comes from an adult with an advanced solid tumor such as melanoma, head and neck, liver or kidney cancer. This specimen was CD4+ or CD8+ T cells sorted from blood, taken in a trial of the OX40 agonist ivuxolimab. The V call is TRBV7-2, the J call TRBJ2-7; no definite D call. CDR3 bases: TGTGCCAGCAGCTTTCTCGGAGACTCCTACGAGCAGTACTTC. Translating gives CASSFLGDSYEQYF.